The 25 T cell receptor beta chains reported below all come from one sample, sequenced in a study of CD8+CD57+ T cells in acquired aplastic anemia. Selection for sequencing was limited to patients who had shown CD8+CD57+ cell expansion by flow cytometry. TCR beta VDJ and CDR3 profiling used genomic DNA as template. From the reads, TCRdb called clonotypes with MiXCR, one entry per CDR3 protein. Of roughly 500,000 distinct CDR3 sequences listed, over 25% are singletons. The sequenced sample consisted of sorted CD4+, CD8+, or CD8+CD57+ T cells (not recorded which) from PBMCs. The receptors derive from a human donor with aplastic anemia.

A few counts support this clonotype. This chain joins TRBV6-1 and TRBJ2-7; tentatively, D is TRBD2 (5 bases). The CDR3 covers 12 residues. CDR1 MNHNS and CDR2 SASEGT come from the germline V gene. Trimming took off 2 bases at V and 6 bases at J, with 8 bases between the two ends. CDR3 sequence reads: CASSESGTEQYF. The CDR3 nucleotides are TGTGCCAGCAGTGAATCGGGAACCGAGCAGTACTTC.

This clonotype has just a few counts. This CDR3 is CASSIRGVQSLYNSPLHF. CDR3 nucleotide sequence: TGTGCCAGTAGTATAAGGGGCGTCCAGTCTCTTTATAATTCACCCCTCCACTTT. The chain has TRBV19 and TRBJ1-6; a possible D gene is TRBD1 (5 bases). V shed 2 bases and J shed 4 bases, with 18 bases lying between them. Germline CDR1 is LNHDA and CDR2 is SQIVND (reference sequence). The CDR3 is 18 amino acids. Looking up the rest from reference TRBV19 and TRBJ1-6 gives the full variable domain: DGGITQSPKYLFRKEGQNVTLSCEQNLNHDAMYWYRQDPGQGLRLIYYSQIVNDFQKGDIAEGYSVSREKKESFPLTVTSAQKNPTAFYLCASSIRGVQSLYNSPLHFGNGTRLTVT.

A note on this clonotype: A much larger clone sits a single nucleotide away, making a read error possible. The V gene is TRBV19, the J gene TRBJ1-5, with D hard to call. The ends were cut back, 5 bases at V and 7 bases at J, with 9 bases in the middle. The germline V gene encodes CDR1 LNHDA and CDR2 SQIVND (reference sequence). The CDR3 is made up of 12 amino acids. CDR3 sequence reads: CASSLKAQPQHF. The CDR3 nucleotides are TGTGCCAGTAGTCTCAAGGCCCAGCCCCAGCATTTT. Full variable domain (remainder filled in from reference TRBV19 and TRBJ1-5): DGGITQSPKYLFRKEGQNVTLSCEQNLNHDAMYWYRQDPGQGLRLIYYSQIVNDFQKGDIAEGYSVSREKKESFPLTVTSAQKNPTAFYLCASSLKAQPQHFGDGTRLSIL.

V gene TRBV5-6 combines with J gene TRBJ1-2; 7 bases fit TRBD1. Unmatched junction bases numbered 13, after V lost 7 bases and J lost 4 bases. Germline CDR1 SGHDT, CDR2 YYEEEE. The CDR3 has 15 residues. The CDR3 DNA sequence: TGTGCCAGCTCACCTTCGACAGGGAGTATCTATGGCTACACCTTC. Protein product: CASSPSTGSIYGYTF.

Concerning this clonotype: A much larger clone lies one base from this, so it may be a read error. The rearrangement joins TRBV20-1 to TRBJ2-7; D gene unclear. Germline CDR1 DFQATT, CDR2 SNEGSKA (reference sequence). This CDR3 has 13 residues. CDR3 protein: CSARTPMHYGQYF. As DNA, the CDR3 is TGCAGTGCTAGGACTCCGATGCACTACGGGCAGTACTTC.

V gene TRBV20-1 combines with J gene TRBJ2-1, with 12 bases identical to TRBD1. Germline CDR1 DFQATT, CDR2 SNEGSKA (reference sequence). CDR3 length equals 15 residues. As DNA, the CDR3 is TGCAGAGATCGCTGGGACAGGGGGCACCTACATGAGCAGTTCTTC. Translating gives CRDRWDRGHLHEQFF.

This clonotype was detected ten times or more. The chain is built from TRBV12-3 or TRBV12-4 and TRBJ1-2; 9 bases agree with TRBD1. J gave up 0 bases and V 6 bases, and 2 bases lay outside the gene matches. The CDR3 length is 14 residues. CDR3 region: CASRRQGANYGYTF. The CDR3 nucleotides read TGTGCCAGCAGACGACAGGGGGCTAACTATGGCTACACCTTC.

There are many counts of this clonotype. The V and J genes are TRBV20-1 and TRBJ1-2; a possible D gene is TRBD1 (5 bases). The CDR3 has 12 amino acids. The V end lost 2 bases, the J end lost 2 bases, and 6 bases lay between the germline ends. The germline V gene has CDR1 DFQATT and CDR2 SNEGSKA (reference sequence). CDR3 sequence reads: CSARWDNYGYTF. The DNA of the CDR3 is TGCAGTGCTAGATGGGACAACTATGGCTACACCTTC.

Only a few counts were recorded for this clonotype. V is TRBV14 and J is TRBJ2-3; D uncertain. The CDR3 runs 14 residues. Looked up from germline, CDR1 is SGHDN and CDR2 is FVKESK. Trimming took off 6 bases at V and 0 bases at J, with 10 bases between the two ends. The CDR3 spells CASSPTISTDTQYF. The CDR3 DNA is TGTGCCAGCAGTCCGACCATTAGCACAGATACGCAGTATTTT.

Concerning this clonotype: The junction differs from germline at one of its ends, possibly a read error. The chain joins TRBV19 to TRBJ1-6, with D unresolved. The CDR3 has 13 amino acids. Germline assignment: CDR1 LNHDA and CDR2 SQIVND (reference sequence). The CDR3, as DNA: TGTGCCAGTAGTAGAAGGGATAATTCACCCCTCCACTTC. Translation: CASSRRDNSPLHF.

This clonotype was detected many times. The chain employs TRBV11-2 and TRBJ2-3; D unresolved. CDR1 and CDR2 from the germline V gene are SGHAT and FQNNGV. The V gene lost 3 bases and the J gene lost 2 bases, with 9 bases spanning the gap. The CDR3 extends over 14 amino acids. CDR3 bases: TGTGCCAGCAGCTTCCAGCGTTACACAGATACGCAGTATTTT. It codes for CASSFQRYTDTQYF.

The J gene is TRBJ1-1, the V gene TRBV6-2 or TRBV6-3; D may be TRBD1 (5 bases). This CDR3 contains 14 residues. CDR1 is MNHEY and CDR2 is SVGEGT in the germline V gene. V was pared by 6 bases and J by 5 bases, with 16 bases between. CDR3: CASSYGAFGTEAFF. CDR3 nucleotides: TGTGCCAGCAGCTACGGGGCTTTTGGGACTGAAGCTTTCTTT.

This clonotype was found a few times. The V and J genes are TRBV7-9 and TRBJ1-5; 8 positions agree with TRBD1. This CDR3 spans 15 amino acids. V trimming: 4 bases; J trimming: 6 bases; junction bases outside the gene matches: 8. The germline V gene encodes CDR1 SEHNR and CDR2 FQNEAQ (reference sequence). The CDR3 DNA is TGTGCCAGCAGCTCCACGGACAGGGCGGGTCAGCCCCAGCATTTT. Protein product: CASSSTDRAGQPQHF.

At least ten counts were recorded for this clonotype. The genes are TRBV9 and TRBJ1-2; no definite D call. The germline V gene encodes CDR1 SGDLS and CDR2 YYNGEE. This CDR3 comprises 14 residues. V shed 0 bases and J shed 4 bases, with 10 bases lying between them. CDR3 loop: CASSVGYAGYGYTF. The CDR3 DNA sequence: TGTGCCAGCAGCGTAGGGTATGCAGGCTATGGCTACACCTTC. Full variable domain (remainder filled in from reference TRBV9 and TRBJ1-2): DSGVTQTPKHLITATGQRVTLRCSPRSGDLSVYWYQQSLDQGLQFLIQYYNGEERAKGNILERFSAQQFPDLHSELNLSSLELGDSALYFCASSVGYAGYGYTFGSGTRLTVV.

This clonotype has a handful of counts. This rearrangement joins TRBV20-1 to TRBJ2-3; D may be TRBD2 (6 bases). The germline V gene encodes CDR1 DFQATT and CDR2 SNEGSKA (reference sequence). The CDR3 covers 14 residues. The ends were cut back, 1 base at V and 4 bases at J, with 12 bases in the middle. The CDR3 region is CSARGGLVSDTQYF. Written as DNA, the CDR3 is TGCAGTGCTAGAGGGGGACTTGTGTCAGATACGCAGTATTTT.

This clonotype came up a few times. This chain links TRBV12-3 or TRBV12-4 with TRBJ2-7, with unresolved D. This CDR3 has 13 amino acids. V was cut by 3 bases and J by 3 bases, with 9 bases left in between. In DNA form, the CDR3 reads TGTGCCAGCAGTTTTAAGACATTCTACGAGCAGTACTTC. The encoded protein is CASSFKTFYEQYF.

The rearrangement links TRBV5-4 to TRBJ1-4, with TRBD1 matching over 10 bases. CDR1 and CDR2 (germline): SGHNT, YYREEE (reference sequence). This CDR3 contains 14 residues. V trimming: 4 bases; J trimming: 7 bases; junction bases outside the gene matches: 4. The chain's CDR3 is CASSMDRGSEKLFF. The CDR3 coding sequence is TGTGCCAGCAGCATGGACAGGGGGAGTGAAAAACTGTTTTTT.

The chain uses TRBV30 and TRBJ1-1, with D unresolved. Germline CDR1 and CDR2: GTSNPN and SVGIG (reference sequence). This CDR3 spans 10 amino acids. V shed 1 base and J shed 11 bases, with 8 bases lying between them. CDR3 residues: CAWSDWRAFF. Written as DNA, the CDR3 is TGTGCCTGGAGTGACTGGAGGGCTTTCTTT.

This clonotype occurred many times. V gene TRBV20-1 combines with J gene TRBJ2-7, with 7 bases matching TRBD1. The V and J ends lost 3 bases and 0 bases, in that order; junction bases with no gene match: 5. CDR3 size: 14 residues. Germline V gives CDR1 DFQATT, CDR2 SNEGSKA (reference sequence). The CDR3 bases are TGCAGTGCTAGCTCGGACAGGTCCTCCTACGAGCAGTACTTC. Amino acid sequence: CSASSDRSSYEQYF.

This clonotype has more than one count but fewer than ten. Being one base from a much bigger clone, this may be a read error. This sequence joins TRBV7-6 and TRBJ1-3; D call uncertain. The CDR3 consists of 13 residues. Germline assignment: CDR1 SGHVS and CDR2 FNYEAQ. The CDR3 DNA is TGTGCCAGCAGTCCGGGCCCAGGAAACGCCATATATTTT. It codes for CASSPGPGNAIYF.

This clonotype has only a few counts. The gene calls are TRBV11-1 and TRBJ2-1; tentatively, D is TRBD1 (5 bases). Trimming took 0 bases from V and 10 from J, leaving 13 bases between them. This CDR3 is 14 amino acids long. Per germline, CDR1 SGHAT and CDR2 FQDESV (reference sequence). Written as DNA, the CDR3 is TGTGCCAGCAGCTTAGCGAGCAGGGAATGGGAGCAGTTCTTC. It yields the protein CASSLASREWEQFF.

This clonotype was detected ten times or more. This chain connects TRBV20-1 to TRBJ1-5; D is uncertain. The CDR3 is 12 residues long. Trimming left V 4 bases short and J 5 bases short, with 9 bases between. Per germline, CDR1 DFQATT and CDR2 SNEGSKA (reference sequence). For the CDR3, the DNA is TGCAGTGCTAAGGAGGCGGATCAGCCCCAGCATTTT. Residues: CSAKEADQPQHF.

Of note for this clonotype: This CDR3 fails to terminate in the conserved phenylalanine or tryptophan, so it likely reflects a read error. The chain recombines TRBV12-3 or TRBV12-4 with TRBJ1-1; D call uncertain. The CDR3 is made up of 12 amino acids. The CDR3 DNA follows: TGCGCCACCGTTAGGACGGGCACTGAAGCTTTCTCT. This codes for CATVRTGTEAFS.

This clonotype was counted a few times. The V call is TRBV12-3 or TRBV12-4, the J call TRBJ2-7; the D is unclear. This CDR3 comprises 15 residues. Between the trimmed V and J ends, which lost 1 base and 3 bases, there was a span of 13 bases. The CDR3 DNA is TGTGCCAGCAGTTTAGTAACACAAGGGTTCTACGAGCAGTACTTC. It yields the protein CASSLVTQGFYEQYF.

The chain is built from TRBV6-1 and TRBJ1-4, with D tentatively TRBD1 (5 bases). Looked up from germline, CDR1 is MNHNS and CDR2 is SASEGT. Trimming left V 8 bases short and J 0 bases short, with 16 bases between. This CDR3 has 16 amino acids. CDR3: CASGQGPSATNEKLFF. Written as DNA, the CDR3 is TGTGCCAGCGGCCAGGGCCCTTCGGCAACTAATGAAAAACTGTTTTTT.